Following are 30 T cell receptor beta chains from one sample sequenced in a study of OX40 agonist ivuxolimab in advanced cancers. Profiling relied on immunoSEQ multiplex PCR, and the TCRdb table lists in-frame clones only, not all of them. The sample carries about 17,000 clones, approximately 84% recorded once. The sequences come from CD4+ or CD8+ T cells sorted from blood, collected in a trial of the OX40 agonist ivuxolimab. These receptor sequences come from an adult with an advanced solid tumor such as melanoma, head and neck, liver or kidney cancer.

Relative to its sample, this clone is large. V gene TRBV6-4 combines with J gene TRBJ2-3; 11 bases map to TRBD2. Germline V CDR1 and CDR2: MRHNA, SNTAGT. Trimming cost V 5 bases and J 3 bases; bases outside gene matches: 4. The CDR3 contains 15 residues. The CDR3 region is CASSSTSGGTDTQYF. CDR3 nucleotides: TGTGCCAGCAGTTCTACTAGCGGGGGTACAGATACGCAGTATTTT.

This clone showed up just a few times. V gene TRBV6-1 combines with J gene TRBJ1-1; no reliable D call. Trimming removed 3 bases from V and 1 base from J, with 12 bases in between. Germline assignment: CDR1 MNHNS and CDR2 SASEGT. This CDR3 has 15 amino acids. The CDR3 region has the DNA TGTGCCAGCAGTGATCCGGGGATTAAGAACACTGAAGCTTTCTTT. Its protein is CASSDPGIKNTEAFF.

The chain couples TRBV6-5 to TRBJ2-7; either TRBD1 or TRBD2 may supply D (6 bases each). The germline gives CDR1 MNHEY, CDR2 SVGAGI. V was clipped by 7 bases and J by 2 bases, with 12 bases between them. The length of the CDR3 is 13 residues. The CDR3 loop is CASTAGQPYEQYF. CDR3 bases: TGTGCCAGCACCGCGGGACAACCCTACGAGCAGTACTTC.

The rearrangement links TRBV6-1 to TRBJ1-4; perhaps TRBD1 as D (5 bases). Trimming left V 3 bases short and J 7 bases short, with 12 bases between. The length of the CDR3 is 14 residues. Germline V gene data show CDR1 as MNHNS and CDR2 as SASEGT. The CDR3, as DNA: TGTGCCAGCAGTGATTGGGGGGGAGGTGAAAAACTGTTTTTT. Its protein is CASSDWGGGEKLFF.

The CDR3 coding sequence is TGTGCCAGCAGCTTGGACGGCGGCGTCTATGGCTACACCTTC. It specifies CASSLDGGVYGYTF. The chain couples TRBV5-4 to TRBJ1-2, with unresolved D. The germline V and J ends were trimmed by 0 bases and 4 bases, with 10 bases remaining between them. The CDR3 extends over 14 amino acids. Germline V lookup: CDR1 SGHNT, CDR2 YYREEE (reference sequence).

The V call is TRBV4-2, the J call TRBJ1-1; 8 bases line up with TRBD1. This CDR3 comprises 15 residues. Per the germline V gene, CDR1 is LGHNA and CDR2 is YNFKEQ. V lost 5 bases and J lost 5; bases outside the gene matches: 10. The CDR3 here is CASSGETGVDTEAFF. The CDR3 bases are TGTGCCAGCAGCGGTGAGACAGGGGTGGATACTGAAGCTTTCTTT.

V usage is TRBV19 and J usage is TRBJ1-2; D not certain. This CDR3 contains 11 residues. Trimming removed 5 bases at V and 5 bases at J, with 6 bases between. Germline V gene sequence: CDR1 LNHDA, CDR2 SQIVND (reference sequence). CDR3 amino acids: CASSSGYGYTF. CDR3 sequence (DNA): TGTGCCAGTAGTTCGGGGTATGGCTACACCTTC.

This CDR3 reads CASSSPGQGHGYTF. DNA for the CDR3: TGTGCCAGCAGCTCCCCGGGACAGGGCCATGGCTACACCTTC. The chain combines TRBV7-9 with TRBJ1-2; 9 nucleotides agree with TRBD1. The J segment lost 6 bases and the V segment lost 4 bases, leaving 6 bases of the junction unmatched. The CDR3 is 14 residues long. From germline, CDR1 is SEHNR and CDR2 FQNEAQ (reference sequence). Combining the CDR3 with reference TRBV7-9 and TRBJ1-2 gives the whole variable domain DTGVSQNPRHKITKRGQNVTFRCDPISEHNRLYWYRQTLGQGPEFLTYFQNEAQLEKSRLLSDRFSAERPKGSFSTLEIQRTEQGDSAMYLCASSSPGQGHGYTFGSGTRLTVV.

The V gene is TRBV4-1, the J gene TRBJ2-3; tentatively, D is TRBD1 or TRBD2 (5 bases each). Germline V lookup: CDR1 MGHRA, CDR2 YSYEKL. V was cut by 4 bases and J by 6 bases, with 14 bases left in between. The CDR3 totals 14 residues. The DNA of the CDR3 is TGCGCCAGCAGCCCACAATCCGGGGCGGATACGCAGTATTTT. Amino acid sequence: CASSPQSGADTQYF.

The V call is TRBV5-5, the J call TRBJ1-6, with D unresolved. V lost 4 bases and J 5 bases, leaving 13 bases between the germline ends. CDR1 is SGHKS and CDR2 is YYEKEE in the germline V gene (reference sequence). There are 15 residues in the CDR3. CDR3 in amino acids: CASSTHPGDNSPLHF. DNA for the CDR3: TGTGCCAGCAGCACCCACCCGGGCGATAATTCACCCCTCCACTTT.

This chain links TRBV2 with TRBJ2-5; 8 bases match TRBD2. The CDR3 runs 14 residues. J gave up 5 bases and V 7 bases, and 9 bases lay outside the gene matches. Germline V gene sequence: CDR1 SNHLY, CDR2 FYNNEI. CDR3 coding DNA: TGTGCCAGCATCGGCGGGGGGCCCCTCGAGACCCAGTACTTC. Amino acids: CASIGGGPLETQYF.

The rearrangement links TRBV7-9 to TRBJ1-3, with 9 bases fitting TRBD1. The CDR3 is made up of 17 amino acids. The V segment lost 4 bases and the J segment 3 bases; nucleotides outside the gene matches: 10. CDR1 and CDR2 from the germline V gene are SEHNR and FQNEAQ (reference sequence). CDR3 loop: CASSSTRDRDFGNTIYF. The CDR3 DNA reads as TGTGCCAGCAGCTCAACCCGGGACAGGGATTTTGGAAACACCATATATTTT.

The rearrangement uses TRBV9 and TRBJ1-1; D perhaps matches TRBD1 (5 bases). CDR3 length: 13 residues. Germline assignment: CDR1 SGDLS and CDR2 YYNGEE. Trimming removed 4 bases at V and 4 bases at J, with 11 bases between. The CDR3: CASSSGGGTEAFF. The CDR3 DNA follows: TGTGCCAGCAGCTCTGGGGGGGGCACTGAAGCTTTCTTT.

V is TRBV5-5 and J is TRBJ2-1, with 8 bases aligning to TRBD1. CDR3 length: 14 residues. Germline CDR1 SGHKS, CDR2 YYEKEE (reference sequence). After removal of 2 bases from V and 5 bases from J, the junction contained 3 bases not matched to a gene. CDR3 loop: CASSLWTGHNEQFF. The CDR3 nucleotides are TGTGCCAGCAGCTTATGGACAGGGCACAATGAGCAGTTCTTC.

This chain uses TRBV10-1 with TRBJ2-2; D might be TRBD1 (6 bases). CDR3 length: 14 residues. The germline CDR1 and CDR2 sequences are WNHNN and SYGVQD (reference sequence). The ends were cut back, 6 bases at V and 0 bases at J, with 8 bases in the middle. DNA of the CDR3: TGCGCCAGCAGGGACAGAACGAACACCGGGGAGCTGTTTTTT. It yields the protein CASRDRTNTGELFF.

The V and J genes are TRBV5-1 and TRBJ1-1, with 11 bases that match TRBD1. After removal of 4 bases from V and 1 base from J, the junction contained 3 bases not matched to a gene. The length of the CDR3 is 15 residues. Germline V gene sequence: CDR1 SGHRS, CDR2 YFSETQ. The CDR3 DNA sequence: TGCGCCAGCAGCCCAGGACAGGGGGCGAACACTGAAGCTTTCTTT. This encodes CASSPGQGANTEAFF. Full variable domain (rest looked up from reference TRBV5-1 and TRBJ1-1): KAGVTQTPRYLIKTRGQQVTLSCSPISGHRSVSWYQQTPGQGLQFLFEYFSETQRNKGNFPGRFSGRQFSNSRSEMNVSTLELGDSALYLCASSPGQGANTEAFFGQGTRLTVV.

V gene TRBV2 combines with J gene TRBJ2-3; TRBD1 or TRBD2 may be the D gene (5 bases each). V shed 11 bases and J shed 4 bases, with 19 bases lying between them. The CDR3 runs to 14 residues. Germline assignment: CDR1 SNHLY and CDR2 FYNNEI. Written as DNA, the CDR3 is TGTGCCGGACTGGACATAACGCAAGCAGATACGCAGTATTTT. Its translation is CAGLDITQADTQYF.

The chain joins TRBV7-9 to TRBJ2-7; the match to TRBD1 covers 7 bases. The V segment lost 5 bases and the J segment 7 bases; nucleotides outside the gene matches: 5. The CDR3 extends over 12 amino acids. Germline V lookup: CDR1 SEHNR, CDR2 FQNEAQ (reference sequence). CDR3: CASSLQGDEQYF. CDR3 in DNA: TGTGCCAGCAGCCTCCAGGGGGATGAGCAGTACTTC.

This chain connects TRBV19 to TRBJ1-5; 7 positions match TRBD1. V lost 3 bases, J lost 7 bases, and 9 bases stayed unmatched. From germline, CDR1 is LNHDA and CDR2 SQIVND (reference sequence). The CDR3 covers 15 residues. This CDR3 is CASSILDREDQPQHF. Written as DNA, the CDR3 is TGTGCCAGTAGTATCCTTGACAGGGAAGACCAGCCCCAGCATTTT.

The chain uses TRBV15 and TRBJ2-1; TRBD1 is a possible D gene (5 bases). From germline, CDR1 is LNHNV and CDR2 YYDKDF (reference sequence). V lost 7 bases to trimming and J lost 4 bases, with 11 bases between them. This CDR3 region has 13 residues. The CDR3 spells CATTPKGYNEQFF. For the CDR3, the DNA is TGTGCCACCACCCCGAAGGGGTACAATGAGCAGTTCTTC.

The chain recombines TRBV13 with TRBJ2-3, with TRBD2 matching 8 bases. This CDR3 has 16 amino acids. The J segment lost 6 bases and the V segment lost 6 bases, leaving 14 bases of the junction unmatched. The germline CDR1 and CDR2 sequences are PRHDT and FYEKMQ (reference sequence). Here the CDR3 DNA reads TGTGCCAGCAGGCCCTCGCCTGGCGGGGGGTACGATACGCAGTATTTT. Encoded protein: CASRPSPGGGYDTQYF.

This chain joins TRBV15 and TRBJ2-2, with D perhaps TRBD2 (6 bases). This CDR3 has 15 amino acids. Per germline, CDR1 LNHNV and CDR2 YYDKDF (reference sequence). Trimming stripped 5 bases from V and 3 bases from J, with 13 bases between. As DNA, the CDR3 is TGTGCCACCAGCGTGACGGGGGACTACACCGGGGAGCTGTTTTTT. This encodes CATSVTGDYTGELFF.

The chain is built from TRBV13 and TRBJ2-7; a weak D match, TRBD2 (5 bases). This CDR3 is 16 amino acids long. Germline values: CDR1 PRHDT, CDR2 FYEKMQ (reference sequence). With 4 bases removed from V and 2 bases from J, the gap between germline ends came to 18 bases. The DNA for the CDR3 is TGTGCCAGCAGCTCCGAGGGCGCTTCCAAACCCTACGAGCAGTACTTC. It specifies CASSSEGASKPYEQYF.

V usage is TRBV5-3 and J usage is TRBJ2-7; 7 bases agree with TRBD2. Being an ORF, TRBV5-3 has a function that is uncertain. J was trimmed by 5 bases and V by 4 bases; bases with no gene match: 15. The CDR3 is 16 amino acids. The CDR3 DNA is TGTGCCAGAAGCGCAAGTAAAAGCGGGGTTAAGGACGAGCAGTACTTC. As protein: CARSASKSGVKDEQYF.

The chain is built from TRBV7-3 and TRBJ2-7; TRBD1 agrees at 8 bases. The trim removed 1 base at V and 5 bases at J, leaving 7 bases unmatched. Germline-derived CDR1 and CDR2 are SGHTA and FQGTGA. The CDR3 length is 15 residues. CDR3 in amino acids: CASSLMVGQGNEQYF. The CDR3 DNA sequence: TGTGCCAGCAGCTTAATGGTAGGACAGGGAAACGAGCAGTACTTC.

The V gene is TRBV7-9, the J gene TRBJ2-7; 7 bases line up with TRBD1. Germline V gene sequence: CDR1 SEHNR, CDR2 FQNEAQ (reference sequence). This CDR3 is built from 14 residues. V shed 3 bases and J 5 bases; nucleotides not matched to a gene: 7. CDR3 nucleotide sequence: TGTGCCAGCAGCTTTTTTCAGGGGGACGACGAGCAGTACTTC. This codes for CASSFFQGDDEQYF.

The chain joins TRBV6-1 to TRBJ2-5; D is possibly TRBD1 or TRBD2 (5 bases each). CDR1 is MNHNS and CDR2 is SASEGT in the germline V gene. V was shortened by 7 bases and J by 0 bases, with 12 bases between the two germline ends. This CDR3 spans 14 amino acids. The CDR3 loop is CASNLGVNQETQYF. The CDR3 DNA reads TGTGCCAGCAATCTGGGGGTAAACCAAGAGACCCAGTACTTC.

The chain couples TRBV27 to TRBJ2-3, with D uncertain. Germline-derived CDR1 and CDR2 are MNHEY and SMNVEV (reference sequence). The CDR3 is 15 residues long. The V end lost 3 bases, the J end lost 2 bases, and 12 bases lay between the germline ends. Here the CDR3 reads CASSFVAAATDTQYF. CDR3 DNA sequence: TGTGCCAGCAGTTTTGTCGCAGCCGCCACAGATACGCAGTATTTT.

Regarding this clone: The junction departs from germline at one end; a sequencing error may be responsible. The rearrangement joins TRBV9 to TRBJ2-2, with TRBD2 matching over 8 bases. The CDR3 consists of 17 residues. Germline loops: CDR1 SGDLS, CDR2 YYNGEE. CDR3 DNA: TGTGCCAGCAGTGTAGCCCGGCGGGGGGTAAACACCGGGGAGCTGTTTTTT. Its protein product is CASSVARRGVNTGELFF.

This clone was picked up a small number of times. The rearrangement joins TRBV5-4 to TRBJ1-5; the D gene is possibly TRBD1 (6 bases). The CDR3 spans 15 residues. Germline V gene sequence: CDR1 SGHNT, CDR2 YYREEE (reference sequence). Trimming cost V 4 bases and J 4 bases, with 15 bases left between them. In DNA, the CDR3 is TGTGCCAGCAGCCCTGGCTGGGGGGCGAATCAGCCCCAGCATTTT. Protein sequence: CASSPGWGANQPQHF.